What follows are 25 T cell receptor beta chains derived from one specimen sequenced in a study of T cell repertoires in cytomegalovirus infection (dated by TCRdb to the late 2010s). According to the study, the label for this sample's treatment or condition signals: in vitro stimulation with specific CMV peptide epitopes to enrich CMV-specific T cells. No cognate antigen is known for these TCRs. Instrument on record: Illumina HiSeq 1500. The raw public reads went through TCRdb reprocessing: fastp at Q25, MiXCR clone calling, in-frame beta chains kept. Each record represents a unique CDR3 protein, reported with the most common genes and DNA among its rows. Present in this sample are roughly 700,000 distinct CDR3 sequences, roughly a third of which were seen just once. 15% to 20% of the sample comes from the top ten. This material consisted of cultured PBMCs, taken from culture after CMV antigen stimulation. The receptors were gathered from a human donor in good health (CMV status not recorded). Some clones in this sample may be carry-over from other donors' samples.

This clonotype occurred a few times. The chain employs TRBV7-2 and TRBJ1-5, with 8 bases matching TRBD1. The CDR3 is 15 residues long. V lost 0 bases, J lost 6 bases, and 4 bases stayed unmatched. In germline, CDR1 is SGHTA, CDR2 FQGNSA. CDR3 nucleotides: TGTGCCAGCAGCTTAGCTGCCAGGGGGCTTCAGCCCCAGCATTTT. This codes for CASSLAARGLQPQHF.

This chain links TRBV19 with TRBJ2-2; TRBD2 agrees at 15 bases. The V and J ends lost 9 bases and 6 bases, in that order; junction bases with no gene match: 2. The CDR3 sequence is 14 residues long. CDR1 and CDR2 from the germline V gene are LNHDA and SQIVND (reference sequence). Here the CDR3 reads CASRTSGRAGELFF. CDR3 bases: TGTGCCAGCCGGACTAGCGGGAGGGCCGGGGAGCTGTTTTTT.

The sample holds a few counts of this clonotype. The chain uses TRBV2 and TRBJ2-5, with D possibly being TRBD2 (6 bases). CDR1 is SNHLY and CDR2 is FYNNEI in the germline V gene. V lost 7 bases and J lost 4, with 16 bases in between. This CDR3 contains 14 residues. The CDR3 DNA reads as TGTGCCAGCACCCGAAGTAGACTAGGAGAGACCCAGTACTTC. It translates to CASTRSRLGETQYF.

The V gene is TRBV6-6, the J gene TRBJ2-6, with D perhaps matching TRBD1 (5 bases). Germline loops: CDR1 MNHNY, CDR2 SVGAGI (reference sequence). Trimming cost V 2 bases and J 0 bases, with 5 bases left between them. This CDR3 is 15 amino acids long. CDR3 sequence: CASSYGASGANVLTF. Here the CDR3 DNA reads TGTGCCAGCAGTTACGGGGCCTCTGGGGCCAACGTCCTGACTTTC.

The chain has TRBV15 and TRBJ1-2, with D unclear. The CDR3 has 13 amino acids. CDR1 LNHNV and CDR2 YYDKDF come from the germline V gene (reference sequence). V lost 0 bases to trimming and J lost 8 bases, with 10 bases between them. In nucleotides, the CDR3 is TGTGCCACCAGCAGAGACCTGGCTGGAGGCTACACCTTC. It specifies CATSRDLAGGYTF.

V gene TRBV12-3 or TRBV12-4 combines with J gene TRBJ2-3, with TRBD2 identical over 9 bases. The CDR3 extends over 17 amino acids. The V gene end was trimmed by 3 bases and the J gene end by 5 bases; junction bases not matched to a gene: 12. CDR3 DNA sequence: TGTGCCAGCAGTTTGCCCCGCGGGCGGGGGGGCCAAGATACGCAGTATTTT. Amino acids: CASSLPRGRGGQDTQYF.

Worth noting for this clonotype: The CDR3 ends on some other residue instead of the conserved phenylalanine or tryptophan, so this is likely a read error. The chain carries TRBV7-3 and TRBJ2-3, with TRBD1 identical over 8 bases. From germline, CDR1 is SGHTA and CDR2 FQGTGA. This CDR3 has 17 amino acids. The junction had 13 bases not matched to a gene; V was cut back by 2 bases and J by 6 bases. CDR3 residues: CASSLVRRTGSDDTQYS. The CDR3 region has the DNA TGTGCCAGCAGCTTAGTAAGGAGGACAGGGAGTGATGATACGCAGTATTCT.

This clonotype has ten or more counts. The chain links TRBV7-2 to TRBJ1-3; D perhaps matches TRBD1 (6 bases). The CDR3 is made up of 16 amino acids. V gave up 1 base and J gave up 0 bases, with 10 bases separating them. The germline gives CDR1 SGHTA, CDR2 FQGNSA. The DNA for the CDR3 is TGTGCCAGCAGCTTAGGACAGGCCTTCTCTGGAAACACCATATATTTT. Amino acids: CASSLGQAFSGNTIYF.

The chain links TRBV18 to TRBJ1-5; 10 bases align to TRBD1. This CDR3 contains 15 residues. The germline V gene encodes CDR1 KGHSH and CDR2 LQKENI. V was clipped by 6 bases and J by 3 bases; unmatched bases: 5. CDR3 sequence reads: CASSQTGGNNQPQHF. In nucleotides, the CDR3 is TGTGCCAGCTCTCAGACAGGGGGCAACAATCAGCCCCAGCATTTT.

V and J are TRBV20-1 and TRBJ2-3; TRBD2 matches 14 bases. Per the germline V gene, CDR1 is DFQATT and CDR2 is SNEGSKA (reference sequence). This CDR3 contains 12 residues. The J segment lost 9 bases and the V segment lost 6 bases, leaving 2 bases of the junction unmatched. CDR3 sequence (DNA): TGCAGTGCCCGGACTAGCGGGAGGACGCAGTATTTT. Its translation: CSARTSGRTQYF.

The CDR3 sequence: CASSVDSGGAGDTQYF. CDR3 in DNA: TGTGCCAGCAGCGTAGATAGCGGGGGGGCAGGTGATACGCAGTATTTT. The chain links TRBV9 to TRBJ2-3; 11 positions match TRBD2. This CDR3 is built from 16 residues. From germline, CDR1 is SGDLS and CDR2 YYNGEE. V lost 0 bases, J lost 6 bases, and 6 bases stayed unmatched. Together with reference TRBV9 and TRBJ2-3, the CDR3 gives the full variable domain: DSGVTQTPKHLITATGQRVTLRCSPRSGDLSVYWYQQSLDQGLQFLIQYYNGEERAKGNILERFSAQQFPDLHSELNLSSLELGDSALYFCASSVDSGGAGDTQYFGPGTRLTVL.

The rearrangement joins TRBV28 to TRBJ1-5; a weak D match, TRBD1 (5 bases). The CDR3 runs 13 residues. Germline values: CDR1 MDHEN, CDR2 SYDVKM. Trimming removed 5 bases at V and 5 bases at J, with 10 bases between. The CDR3 protein is CASSIGDYQPQHF. Written as DNA, the CDR3 is TGTGCCAGCAGTATAGGGGACTATCAGCCCCAGCATTTT.

This clonotype occurred a few times. The chain recombines TRBV6-1 with TRBJ1-5; D perhaps matches TRBD1 (5 bases). V was pared by 4 bases and J by 5 bases, with 18 bases between. The germline gives CDR1 MNHNS, CDR2 SASEGT. CDR3 length: 16 residues. The CDR3, as DNA: TGTGCCAGCAGTGCTTATGACAGAACGGTGGATCAGCCCCAGCATTTT. It yields the protein CASSAYDRTVDQPQHF.

This clonotype was detected a few times. The J gene is TRBJ2-7, the V gene TRBV20-1; TRBD2 agrees at 7 bases. Germline V lookup: CDR1 DFQATT, CDR2 SNEGSKA (reference sequence). The J segment lost 4 bases and the V segment lost 3 bases, leaving 3 bases of the junction unmatched. The CDR3 is 12 amino acids. The CDR3 nucleotides are TGCAGTGCTAGGAGCGGGGCATACGAGCAGTACTTC. Residues: CSARSGAYEQYF.

The chain employs TRBV20-1 and TRBJ1-6, with 8 bases that match TRBD1. Germline-derived CDR1 and CDR2 are DFQATT and SNEGSKA (reference sequence). Trimming cost V 3 bases and J 5 bases; bases outside gene matches: 9. The CDR3 has 16 residues. The CDR3 is CSASRHQGADNSPLHF. CDR3 in DNA: TGCAGTGCTAGCCGTCACCAGGGGGCCGATAATTCACCCCTCCACTTT.

This clonotype was counted between two and nine times. This chain uses TRBV7-9 with TRBJ2-7; D is perhaps TRBD1 or TRBD2 (5 bases each). CDR1 is SEHNR and CDR2 is FQNEAQ in the germline V gene (reference sequence). The CDR3 contains 14 residues. V lost 8 bases and J 1 base, leaving 15 bases between the germline ends. The CDR3 loop reads CASAGGGRSYEQYF. DNA for the CDR3: TGTGCCAGCGCCGGTGGGGGTAGGTCCTACGAGCAGTACTTC.

The J gene is TRBJ1-5, the V gene TRBV30, with TRBD1 identical over 7 bases. The CDR3 has 13 residues. Germline CDR1 and CDR2: GTSNPN and SVGIG (reference sequence). J was trimmed by 5 bases and V by 1 base; bases with no gene match: 2. The CDR3 is CAWSGTGHQPQHF. CDR3 nucleotides: TGTGCCTGGAGTGGGACAGGCCATCAGCCCCAGCATTTT.

The chain has TRBV7-6 and TRBJ2-2; D gene unclear. The germline V gene encodes CDR1 SGHVS and CDR2 FNYEAQ. The CDR3 is made up of 15 amino acids. Deletions cut 1 base from V and 3 bases from J, with 9 bases between. CDR3 DNA: TGTGCCAGCAGCTTAGTTCGGGCGGACACCGGGGAGCTGTTTTTT. This translates into CASSLVRADTGELFF.

This clonotype was recorded at least ten times. This sequence joins TRBV7-6 and TRBJ1-4; 7 bases line up with TRBD1. Germline V gene sequence: CDR1 SGHVS, CDR2 FNYEAQ. The CDR3 contains 14 residues. Unmatched junction bases numbered 5, after V lost 5 bases and J lost 5 bases. The CDR3 region has the DNA TGTGCCAGCAGCGTACAGGGGACGAATGAAAAACTGTTTTTT. It translates to CASSVQGTNEKLFF.

This chain uses TRBV6-5 with TRBJ2-1; the D gene is possibly TRBD2 (6 bases). Germline assignment: CDR1 MNHEY and CDR2 SVGAGI. Trimming took off 5 bases at V and 6 bases at J, with 11 bases between the two ends. The CDR3 contains 13 residues. The CDR3: CASSKRTTNEQFF. DNA for the CDR3: TGTGCCAGCAGTAAGAGGACTACCAATGAGCAGTTCTTC.

V usage is TRBV19 and J usage is TRBJ2-6; D gene unclear. This CDR3 is built from 16 residues. Trimming removed 4 bases at V and 0 bases at J, with 10 bases between. Germline V lookup: CDR1 LNHDA, CDR2 SQIVND (reference sequence). Here the CDR3 DNA reads TGTGCCAGTAGTAAGGTTGGGCGCTCTGGGGCCAACGTCCTGACTTTC. Residues: CASSKVGRSGANVLTF.

Only a few counts were recorded for this clonotype. The chain links TRBV12-3 or TRBV12-4 to TRBJ2-5; D might be TRBD1 or TRBD2, each matching 5 bases. The CDR3 runs to 14 residues. V shed 3 bases and J shed 5 bases, with 13 bases lying between them. Here the CDR3 DNA reads TGTGCCAGCAGTTTGGGCAGGGAGTCGGAGACCCAGTACTTC. It translates to CASSLGRESETQYF.

The chain couples TRBV6-1 to TRBJ2-1, with D hard to call. This CDR3 spans 14 amino acids. V lost 6 bases and J lost 9, with 18 bases in between. CDR1 is MNHNS, CDR2 SASEGT, per germline. The CDR3 spells CASRRPPETSEQFF. For the CDR3, the DNA is TGTGCCAGCAGACGTCCGCCGGAGACAAGTGAGCAGTTCTTC.

J is TRBJ2-7 and V is TRBV7-6; either TRBD1 or TRBD2 may fit D (6 bases each). The CDR3 covers 16 residues. From germline, CDR1 is SGHVS and CDR2 FNYEAQ. V was shortened by 0 bases and J by 2 bases, with 14 bases between the two germline ends. The CDR3 region is CASSLAGRGQTYEQYF. The CDR3 DNA reads as TGTGCCAGCAGCTTAGCGGGGCGGGGACAAACCTACGAGCAGTACTTC.

The table lists this clonotype with a few counts. The chain couples TRBV30 to TRBJ1-2; D may be TRBD1 (5 bases). Between the trimmed V and J ends, which lost 4 bases and 8 bases, there was a span of 14 bases. The CDR3 runs to 12 residues. CDR1 is GTSNPN and CDR2 is SVGIG in the germline V gene (reference sequence). The CDR3 loop reads CAWNHGATGYTF. The CDR3 bases are TGTGCCTGGAACCACGGGGCTACAGGCTACACCTTC.